A selection of T cell receptor beta chains follows, all from one sample in a study of human T cells and chemical hapten exposure. Each CDR3 protein gets one entry after TCRdb re-called the RACE reads with MiXCR. The sample includes around 120,000 distinct CDR3 sequences, around 10% of them seen just once. Here the sequenced sample was whole blood, taken in connection with sensitization to the hapten diphenylcyclopropenone (DPC). The receptors stem from a woman aged 45-65 years with alopecia areata. Some clones in this sample may be carry-over from other donors' samples. The CDR3 runs from the conserved cysteine through the conserved F or W. The D gene is left open where the match is weak. Some rows mark clone size as missing; the rest say once, few, many or name a class of expanded clone.

d_call cdr3_length clone_size j_call v_call cdr3_nt cdr3_aa
NA 11 few TRBJ2-1 TRBV20-1 TGCAGTGCTAGAGATCGCTATGAGCAGTTCTTC CSARDRYEQFF
NA 13 few TRBJ2-1 TRBV4-1 TGCGCCAGCAGCCAAGCAGCATACAATGAGCAGTTCTTC CASSQAAYNEQFF
NA 12 few TRBJ1-1 TRBV28 TGTGCCAGCAGTCCCTATATTACTGAAGCTTTCTTT CASSPYITEAFF
NA 15 NA TRBJ1-5 TRBV12-3/TRBV12-4 TGTGCCAGCAGTCGCCAGGGCGGTAAAAGTCAGCCCCAGCATTTT CASSRQGGKSQPQHF
NA 15 few TRBJ1-1 TRBV10-3 TGTGCCATCAGGAATATCGGGGGGACGAACACTGAAGCTTTCTTT CAIRNIGGTNTEAFF
TRBD2 15 many TRBJ2-7 TRBV5-1 TGCGCCAGCAGCTTGGGAATAGCGGGAACCTACGAGCAGTACTTC CASSLGIAGTYEQYF
NA 16 NA TRBJ1-2 TRBV14 TGTGCCAGCAGCCAAGGAACAGGGTTGGCGGCTTATGGCTACACCTTC CASSQGTGLAAYGYTF
NA 11 many TRBJ1-2 TRBV12-3/TRBV12-4 TGTGCCAGCAGTGCCGGCACGGGCTACACCTTC CASSAGTGYTF
TRBD2 18 NA TRBJ2-1 TRBV7-2 TGTGCCAGCAGCTTAGAGGGTAGCGGGGGTTTCCTCTACAATGAGCAGTTCTTC CASSLEGSGGFLYNEQFF
TRBD1 16 few TRBJ1-2 TRBV4-2 TGTGCCAGCAGCCAAGATGGGGCAGGGGGAAACTATGGCTACACCTTC CASSQDGAGGNYGYTF
NA 14 NA TRBJ1-2 TRBV7-2 TGTGCCAGCAGGGTGACAGAAATCTCCTATGGCTACACCTTC CASRVTEISYGYTF
TRBD1 14 few TRBJ2-7 TRBV10-3 TGTGCCATCAGTGAGTACGGGACAGTCTACGAGCAGTACTTC CAISEYGTVYEQYF
NA 11 many TRBJ2-3 TRBV10-3 TGTGCCATCAGTGAGCACGATACGCAGTATTTT CAISEHDTQYF
NA 13 many TRBJ1-1 TRBV7-2 TGTGCCAGCAGATCAGGATTGAACACTGAAGCTTTCTTT CASRSGLNTEAFF
NA 12 many TRBJ2-3 TRBV5-6 TGTGCCAGCAGCTTGTCTGAAGATACGCAGTATTTT CASSLSEDTQYF
TRBD1 16 many TRBJ1-1 TRBV4-1 TGCGCCAGCAGCCATTCCCAGGGGGCCCTGAACACTGAAGCTTTCTTT CASSHSQGALNTEAFF
NA 17 few TRBJ2-3 TRBV7-6 TGTGCCAGCAGCAACGGGGTCGCAGGGGGGAGCACAGATACGCAGTATTTT CASSNGVAGGSTDTQYF
NA 14 NA TRBJ2-7 TRBV12-3/TRBV12-4 TGTGCCAGCAGAAGACAGTTTTTCTCCTACGAGCAGTACTTC CASRRQFFSYEQYF
TRBD2 16 NA TRBJ2-3 TRBV12-3/TRBV12-4 TGTGCCAGCAGTCTTTCAGCGGGGATAAGCACAGATACGCAGTATTTT CASSLSAGISTDTQYF
TRBD1 15 few TRBJ1-5 TRBV7-2 TGTGCCAGCAGCTTAGTACAGGGGGCGGATCAGCCCCAGCATTTT CASSLVQGADQPQHF
NA 17 NA TRBJ2-3 TRBV3-1 TGTGCCAGCAGCCAAGGGCTTCGGGCAGGGATCGCAGATACGCAGTATTTT CASSQGLRAGIADTQYF
TRBD1 13 many TRBJ2-3 TRBV12-3/TRBV12-4 TGTGCCAGCAGTTTGGGGACAGCAGATACGCAGTATTTT CASSLGTADTQYF
NA 16 NA TRBJ1-6 TRBV20-1 TGCAGTGCTAGAGATGAGGCCTCTTATTATAATTCACCCCTCCACTTT CSARDEASYYNSPLHF
NA 13 many TRBJ2-2 TRBV12-3/TRBV12-4 TGTGCCAGCAGCCTGGCGGGGGCCTCACGGCTGTTTTTT CASSLAGASRLFF
NA 15 few TRBJ2-7 TRBV4-1 TGCGCCAGCAGCCTTTCGGCCGGACAGACCTACGAGCAGTACTTC CASSLSAGQTYEQYF
NA 14 few TRBJ2-3 TRBV12-3/TRBV12-4 TGTGCCAGTTGCGGGGGACACCGCACAGATACGCAGTATTTT CASCGGHRTDTQYF
NA 15 NA TRBJ1-1 TRBV28 TGTGCCAGCAGTTCCCTCACAGGGAGGAACACTGAAGCTTTCTTT CASSSLTGRNTEAFF
NA 15 many TRBJ1-1 TRBV3-1 TGTGCCAGCAGCCAGTTAAACAGGCTGAACACTGAAGCTTTCTTT CASSQLNRLNTEAFF
NA 14 NA TRBJ1-1 TRBV5-1 TGCGCCAGCAGCCCAGGACTCTTGAACACTGAAGCTTTCTTT CASSPGLLNTEAFF
NA 10 NA TRBJ2-7 TRBV29-1 TGCAGCGTGGCGGACTACGAGCAGTACTTC CSVADYEQYF
NA 11 NA TRBJ2-7 TRBV5-1 TGCGCCAGCAGCTCGATCCGCGAGCAGTACTTC CASSSIREQYF
NA 12 few TRBJ1-5 TRBV6-6 TGTGCCAGCTTAGCGGGCAATCAGCCCCAGCATTTT CASLAGNQPQHF